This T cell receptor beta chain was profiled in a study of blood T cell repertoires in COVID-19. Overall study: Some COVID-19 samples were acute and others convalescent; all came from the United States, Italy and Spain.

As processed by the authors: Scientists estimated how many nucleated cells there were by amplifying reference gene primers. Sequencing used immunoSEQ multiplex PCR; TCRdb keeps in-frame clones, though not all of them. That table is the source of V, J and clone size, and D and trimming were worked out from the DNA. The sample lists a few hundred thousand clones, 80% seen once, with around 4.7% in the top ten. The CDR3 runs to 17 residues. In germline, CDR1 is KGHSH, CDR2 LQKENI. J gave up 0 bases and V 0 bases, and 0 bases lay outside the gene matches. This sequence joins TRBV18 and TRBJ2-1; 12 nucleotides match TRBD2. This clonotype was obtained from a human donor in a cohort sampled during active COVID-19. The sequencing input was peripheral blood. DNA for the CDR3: TGTGCCAGCTCACCACCGACTAGCGGGAGCTCCTACAATGAGCAGTTCTTC. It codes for CASSPPTSGSSYNEQFF.